The 22 T cell receptor beta chains in this list originate from one sample, sequenced in a study of cytomegalovirus exposure and HLA in healthy donors. The repertoire was sequenced with immunoSEQ multiplex PCR; TCRdb's copy has only in-frame clones and lacks some. The data contain fewer than 200,000 clones, roughly nine tenths of them singletons. The sequenced material came from PBMCs. Receptors were obtained from a woman aged 25 to 45 in good health and CMV-seronegative.

The rearrangement joins TRBV28 to TRBJ2-2; no definite D call. Trimming took off 3 bases at V and 5 bases at J, with 4 bases between the two ends. The CDR3 covers 12 residues. Germline CDR1 is MDHEN and CDR2 is SYDVKM. The DNA for the CDR3 is TGTGCCAGCAGTTTTTTTACCGGGGAGCTGTTTTTT. Translation: CASSFFTGELFF.

The genes are TRBV5-5 and TRBJ1-3; D not resolved. This CDR3 spans 16 amino acids. Trimming left V 4 bases short and J 3 bases short, with 17 bases between. Per the germline V gene, CDR1 is SGHKS and CDR2 is YYEKEE (reference sequence). The CDR3 nucleotides read TGTGCCAGCAGCCCTACCACCAGCGGACTTGGAAACACCATATATTTT. The encoded protein is CASSPTTSGLGNTIYF.

V gene TRBV7-2 combines with J gene TRBJ1-5; D is possibly TRBD1 (5 bases). CDR1 is SGHTA, CDR2 FQGNSA, per germline. V lost 3 bases, J lost 5 bases, and 11 bases lay in between. The length of the CDR3 is 14 residues. The CDR3 reads CASSFYGTDQPQHF. The CDR3 DNA sequence: TGTGCCAGCAGCTTCTACGGGACGGATCAGCCCCAGCATTTT. Using reference TRBV7-2 and TRBJ1-5 for the parts outside the CDR3, the full variable domain is GAGVSQSPSNKVTEKGKDVELRCDPISGHTALYWYRQSLGQGLEFLIYFQGNSAPDKSGLPSDRFSAERTGGSVSTLTIQRTQQEDSAVYLCASSFYGTDQPQHFGDGTRLSIL.

This clone has more than one count but fewer than ten. The chain employs TRBV2 and TRBJ2-2, with D unclear. V gave up 4 bases and J gave up 3 bases, with 6 bases separating them. The germline CDR1 and CDR2 sequences are SNHLY and FYNNEI. The CDR3 spans 13 residues. CDR3 DNA: TGTGCCAGCAGTGTAGGTCACACCGGGGAGCTGTTTTTT. It translates to CASSVGHTGELFF.

This clone was observed a handful of times. The chain uses TRBV2 and TRBJ2-7; the D is unclear. CDR1 and CDR2 from the germline V gene are SNHLY and FYNNEI. Trimming took 6 bases from V and 3 from J, leaving 6 bases between them. The length of the CDR3 is 11 residues. The CDR3 protein is CASSGHYEQYF. The CDR3 DNA reads TGTGCCAGCAGCGGCCACTACGAGCAGTACTTC.

The chain couples TRBV6-6 to TRBJ2-2; TRBD1 matches at 7 bases. The V and J ends lost 6 bases and 6 bases, in that order; junction bases with no gene match: 4. CDR1 and CDR2 (germline): MNHNY, SVGAGI (reference sequence). The CDR3 has 13 residues. CDR3 in DNA: TGTGCCAGCAGACGAGACAGGGCCGGGGAGCTGTTTTTT. Translated: CASRRDRAGELFF.

The V call is TRBV7-6, the J call TRBJ2-5; TRBD1 might be the D (6 bases). The V end lost 1 base, the J end lost 1 base, and 13 bases lay between the germline ends. This CDR3 contains 16 residues. Germline V lookup: CDR1 SGHVS, CDR2 FNYEAQ. CDR3 residues: CASSLVPGAAQETQYF. CDR3 in DNA: TGTGCCAGCAGCTTAGTCCCAGGGGCAGCCCAAGAGACCCAGTACTTC.

The V call is TRBV9, the J call TRBJ2-3, with D perhaps assigned TRBD1 or TRBD2 (5 bases each). The CDR3 totals 12 residues. Looked up from germline, CDR1 is SGDLS and CDR2 is YYNGEE. Trimming took 3 bases from V and 5 from J, leaving 7 bases between them. The CDR3 coding sequence is TGTGCCAGCAGCGCAGGGAGAGATACGCAGTATTTT. Its translation is CASSAGRDTQYF.

The chain employs TRBV25-1 and TRBJ1-2, with 9 bases identical to TRBD1. The V segment lost 8 bases and the J segment 4 bases; nucleotides outside the gene matches: 2. This CDR3 spans 12 amino acids. CDR1 and CDR2 from the germline V gene are MGHDK and SYGVNS. The DNA of the CDR3 is TGTGCCAGCCGGACAGGGGCCTATGGCTACACCTTC. It translates to CASRTGAYGYTF.

The chain recombines TRBV5-1 with TRBJ2-1, with no clear D. Deletions cut 3 bases from V and 8 bases from J, with 15 bases between. Germline V lookup: CDR1 SGHRS, CDR2 YFSETQ. CDR3 length: 14 residues. The CDR3 bases are TGCGCCAGCAGCTCGTCAGACAAGCAGCATGAGCAGTTCTTC. Translating it yields CASSSSDKQHEQFF.

CDR3 loop: CASSSGQGVEAFF. The CDR3 nucleotides are TGTGCCAGCAGTTCAGGACAAGGAGTTGAAGCTTTCTTT. This chain uses TRBV7-6 with TRBJ1-1; D possibly corresponds to TRBD1 (5 bases). Germline loops: CDR1 SGHVS, CDR2 FNYEAQ. This CDR3 has 13 residues. The V gene lost 6 bases and the J gene lost 7 bases, with 15 bases spanning the gap.

V gene TRBV6-5 combines with J gene TRBJ2-1, with no clear D. Germline V gene lookup returns CDR1 MNHEY and CDR2 SVGAGI. The V end was cut by 4 bases, the J end by 6 bases, with 13 bases between. This CDR3 has 14 residues. This CDR3 is CASSSLPGFNEQFF. The CDR3 nucleotides are TGTGCCAGCAGTTCCTTACCGGGTTTCAATGAGCAGTTCTTC.

V gene TRBV7-3 combines with J gene TRBJ2-2; D gene unclear. From germline, CDR1 is SGHTA and CDR2 FQGTGA. V lost 2 bases to trimming and J lost 1 base, with 5 bases between them. The CDR3 is 14 residues long. CDR3 DNA: TGTGCCAGCAGCTTATCCGGGAACACCGGGGAGCTGTTTTTT. Residues: CASSLSGNTGELFF.

V and J are TRBV18 and TRBJ1-4; D gene ambiguous. This CDR3 has 13 amino acids. The V gene's germline CDR1 is KGHSH and CDR2 LQKENI. V lost 3 bases to trimming and J lost 2 bases, with 4 bases between them. This CDR3 is CASSPDTNEKLFF. DNA for the CDR3: TGTGCCAGCTCACCCGACACTAATGAAAAACTGTTTTTT.

The V gene is TRBV5-4, the J gene TRBJ1-1; no firm D call. The CDR3 extends over 14 amino acids. Deletions cut 5 bases from V and 2 bases from J, with 13 bases between. CDR1 is SGHNT and CDR2 is YYREEE in the germline V gene (reference sequence). The DNA of the CDR3 is TGTGCCAGCAGTCCCGCATGGGAAAACACTGAAGCTTTCTTT. Amino acid sequence: CASSPAWENTEAFF.

The chain carries TRBV6-6 and TRBJ2-3; tentative D call: TRBD2 (7 bases). Germline CDR1 and CDR2: MNHNY and SVGAGI (reference sequence). Trimming pared 0 bases from V and 6 bases from J, leaving 13 bases between. This CDR3 region has 15 residues. The CDR3 coding sequence is TGTGCCAGCAGTTACTCAGGGGGAGGGGGTGATACGCAGTATTTT. Translation gives CASSYSGGGGDTQYF.

This sequence joins TRBV28 and TRBJ1-2; perhaps TRBD1 as D (5 bases). Trimming removed 1 base from V and 6 bases from J, with 9 bases in between. The CDR3 covers 13 residues. In germline, CDR1 is MDHEN, CDR2 SYDVKM. CDR3 loop: CASSLSRVDGYTF. The CDR3 nucleotides are TGTGCCAGCAGTTTATCCAGGGTGGATGGCTACACCTTC.

The rearrangement links TRBV9 to TRBJ2-3; perhaps TRBD1 as D (5 bases). Trimming shortened V by 3 bases and J by 0 bases, and 14 bases separated the two germline ends. The germline gives CDR1 SGDLS, CDR2 YYNGEE. This CDR3 has 16 amino acids. In DNA form, the CDR3 reads TGTGCCAGCAGCGAAACAGGAAGACCTAGCACAGATACGCAGTATTTT. Amino acids: CASSETGRPSTDTQYF.

The rearrangement uses TRBV25-1 and TRBJ2-7; 10 bases fit TRBD1. This CDR3 has 13 residues. Germline lookup yields CDR1 MGHDK and CDR2 SYGVNS. Trimming took 7 bases from V and 3 from J; bases not matched to a gene: 3. Here the CDR3 reads CASKGQGYYEQYF. CDR3 coding DNA: TGTGCCAGCAAGGGACAGGGGTACTACGAGCAGTACTTC.

This clone was observed a handful of times. J is TRBJ1-2 and V is TRBV27; 7 nucleotides align to TRBD1. CDR1 is MNHEY, CDR2 SMNVEV, per germline (reference sequence). CDR3 size: 12 residues. V lost 6 bases and J lost 7; bases outside the gene matches: 5. The DNA for the CDR3 is TGTGCCAGCAGAAAGAAGGGGGCTGGCTACACCTTC. Encoded protein: CASRKKGAGYTF.

This sequence joins TRBV14 and TRBJ2-3; TRBD1 aligns across 8 bases. This CDR3 spans 11 amino acids. Germline V gene sequence: CDR1 SGHDN, CDR2 FVKESK. Trimming took 4 bases from V and 12 from J; bases not matched to a gene: 3. The CDR3 coding sequence is TGTGCCAGCAGCCCCGGACAGGGACAGTATTTT. It is translated as CASSPGQGQYF.

The chain uses TRBV12-5 and TRBJ1-2; 10 positions match TRBD1. Germline CDR1 LGHNT, CDR2 FRNRAP. The CDR3 spans 15 residues. V was pared by 4 bases and J by 5 bases, with 7 bases of the junction left unmatched. The CDR3 is CASGSPRGQGYGYTF. CDR3 in DNA: TGTGCTAGTGGTTCCCCCCGGGGACAGGGGTATGGCTACACCTTC.